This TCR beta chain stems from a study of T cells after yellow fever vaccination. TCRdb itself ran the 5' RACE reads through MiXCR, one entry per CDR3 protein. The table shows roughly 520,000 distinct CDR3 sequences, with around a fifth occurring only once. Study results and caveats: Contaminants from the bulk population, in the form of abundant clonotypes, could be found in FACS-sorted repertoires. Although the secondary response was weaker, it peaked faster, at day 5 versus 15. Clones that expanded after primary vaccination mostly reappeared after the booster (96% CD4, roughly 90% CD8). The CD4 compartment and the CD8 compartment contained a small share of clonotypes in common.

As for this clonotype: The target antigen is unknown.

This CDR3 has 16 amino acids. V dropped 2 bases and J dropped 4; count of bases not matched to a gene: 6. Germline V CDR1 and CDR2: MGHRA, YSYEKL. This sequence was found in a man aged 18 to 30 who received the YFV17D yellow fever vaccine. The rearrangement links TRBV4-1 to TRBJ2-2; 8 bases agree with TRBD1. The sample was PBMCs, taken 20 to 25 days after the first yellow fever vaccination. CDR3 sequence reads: CASSQTLQGGTGELFF. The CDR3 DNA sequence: TGCGCCAGCAGCCAAACCCTACAGGGGGGCACCGGGGAGCTGTTTTTT.